This entry lists 28 T cell receptor beta chains sequenced from one sample in a study of cytomegalovirus exposure and HLA in healthy donors. The PCR had 60 Vbeta and 13 Jbeta primers. Sequencing was performed with immunoSEQ multiplex PCR; in TCRdb, only in-frame clones are kept and a portion is missing. The sample shows 60,000 to 70,000 clones, around 77% of them seen only once. Sample: PBMCs. All receptors derive from a woman in her thirties in good health and CMV-seronegative.

This chain connects TRBV6-1 to TRBJ1-5, with 8 positions matching TRBD1. V shed 10 bases and J 5 bases; nucleotides not matched to a gene: 7. Germline CDR1 is MNHNS and CDR2 is SASEGT. CDR3 length: 13 amino acids. As DNA, the CDR3 is TGTGCCATTCGGACAGGGTGGGATCAGCCCCAGCATTTT. It codes for CAIRTGWDQPQHF.

This chain links TRBV7-6 with TRBJ2-1; 7 bases line up with TRBD2. V trimming: 8 bases; J trimming: 7 bases; junction bases outside the gene matches: 2. CDR3 size: 11 residues. Germline V gene sequence: CDR1 SGHVS, CDR2 FNYEAQ. In nucleotides, the CDR3 is TGTGCCAGCGTCGGGAGGAATGAGCAGTTCTTC. This gives the protein CASVGRNEQFF.

This rearrangement joins TRBV20-1 to TRBJ2-5, with D unresolved. The CDR3 has 11 residues. Trimming left V 5 bases short and J 9 bases short, with 13 bases between. Germline assignment: CDR1 DFQATT and CDR2 SNEGSKA (reference sequence). The CDR3 bases are TGCAGTGCTCGCCGTCCGGGTTCCCAGTACTTC. Amino acids: CSARRPGSQYF.

This clone was detected only a few times. CDR3 sequence reads: CASRDRADTGELFF. CDR3 nucleotide sequence: TGTGCCAGCCGGGACAGGGCGGACACCGGGGAGCTGTTTTTT. The chain joins TRBV6-5 to TRBJ2-2, with TRBD1 matching over 9 bases. Per germline, CDR1 MNHEY and CDR2 SVGAGI. The ends lost 8 bases at V and 3 bases at J; junction bases unmatched: 4. The length of the CDR3 is 14 residues.

The genes are TRBV4-2 and TRBJ2-5, with 9 bases matching TRBD2. V lost 1 base, J lost 4 bases, and 10 bases stayed unmatched. The CDR3 sequence is 17 residues long. CDR1 is LGHNA and CDR2 is YNFKEQ in the germline V gene. CDR3 nucleotides: TGTGCCAGCAGCCAAGTCGTACAGCGGGGGGCCCCAGAGACCCAGTACTTC. It is translated as CASSQVVQRGAPETQYF.

V gene TRBV30 combines with J gene TRBJ1-1; D might be TRBD1 (6 bases). CDR1 and CDR2 (germline): GTSNPN, SVGIG (reference sequence). Trimming pared 4 bases from V and 1 base from J, leaving 10 bases between. The CDR3 covers 13 residues. DNA for the CDR3: TGTGCCTGGACTAGGACAGCGAACACTGAAGCTTTCTTT. Residues: CAWTRTANTEAFF.

This rearrangement joins TRBV30 to TRBJ2-5, with D possibly TRBD2 on 5 matching bases. This CDR3 comprises 12 residues. Germline V lookup: CDR1 GTSNPN, CDR2 SVGIG (reference sequence). Trimming removed 5 bases at V and 0 bases at J, with 7 bases between. The CDR3 coding sequence is TGTGCCTGGGGGAGAAACCAAGAGACCCAGTACTTC. Amino acid sequence: CAWGRNQETQYF. Using reference TRBV30 and TRBJ2-5 for the parts outside the CDR3, the full variable domain is SQTIHQWPATLVQPVGSPLSLECTVEGTSNPNLYWYRQAAGRGLQLLFYSVGIGQISSEVPQNLSASRPQDRQFILSSKKLLLSDSGFYLCAWGRNQETQYFGPGTRLLVL.

This clone was picked up one time. The chain uses TRBV7-8 and TRBJ1-2; TRBD1 matches 9 bases. Germline CDR1 is SGHVS and CDR2 is FQNEAQ. CDR3 size: 15 residues. Trimming at V came to 1 base and at J to 4 bases, leaving 4 bases not matched to a gene. CDR3 in amino acids: CASSLGRDRAYGYTF. The DNA of the CDR3 is TGTGCCAGCAGCTTAGGAAGGGACAGGGCCTATGGCTACACCTTC.

V is TRBV4-3 and J is TRBJ2-7; TRBD1 agrees at 8 bases. Germline trimming cut 0 bases from V and 4 bases from J; bases unmatched to any gene: 5. CDR1 and CDR2 (germline): LGHNA, YSLEER. CDR3 length: 15 residues. CDR3 region: CASSQDTGQAYEQYF. As DNA, the CDR3 is TGCGCCAGCAGCCAAGATACGGGACAGGCGTACGAGCAGTACTTC.

The chain combines TRBV6-1 with TRBJ2-7; 8 nucleotides line up with TRBD1. CDR1 and CDR2 from the germline V gene are MNHNS and SASEGT. V lost 8 bases to trimming and J lost 2 bases; unmatched junction nucleotides: 5. The CDR3 extends over 13 amino acids. The CDR3 nucleotides are TGTGCCAGCCGGGACAGGACTCCCTACGAGCAGTACTTC. Its protein is CASRDRTPYEQYF.

In its sample, this clone was seen a few times. The CDR3 region has the DNA TGCGCCAGCAGCTTGGGGGTAGCCCCCTACGAGCAGTACTTC. Its protein product is CASSLGVAPYEQYF. V gene TRBV5-1 combines with J gene TRBJ2-7; D remains ambiguous. V lost 0 bases, J lost 2 bases, and 9 bases lay in between. The CDR3 is 14 residues long. CDR1 is SGHRS and CDR2 is YFSETQ in the germline V gene. The full variable domain, rest sourced from reference TRBV5-1 and TRBJ2-7, is KAGVTQTPRYLIKTRGQQVTLSCSPISGHRSVSWYQQTPGQGLQFLFEYFSETQRNKGNFPGRFSGRQFSNSRSEMNVSTLELGDSALYLCASSLGVAPYEQYFGPGTRLTVT.

The chain is built from TRBV30 and TRBJ1-1; D is possibly TRBD1 (6 bases). This CDR3 region has 14 residues. CDR1 is GTSNPN and CDR2 is SVGIG in the germline V gene (reference sequence). V was pared by 1 base and J by 0 bases, with 9 bases between. The CDR3 reads CAWSAGQMNTEAFF. CDR3 DNA: TGTGCCTGGAGTGCTGGACAGATGAACACTGAAGCTTTCTTT.

V and J are TRBV18 and TRBJ2-7, with D perhaps matching TRBD1 (5 bases). CDR1 is KGHSH, CDR2 LQKENI, per germline. V was shortened by 2 bases and J by 3 bases, with 8 bases between the two germline ends. The CDR3 is made up of 13 amino acids. CDR3 amino acids: CASSPSRVYEQYF. The CDR3 nucleotides are TGTGCCAGCTCACCATCCAGGGTCTACGAGCAGTACTTC.

The chain uses TRBV11-3 and TRBJ2-3; 9 bases fit TRBD2. The CDR3 is 14 amino acids. The germline gives CDR1 SGHNT, CDR2 YENEEA. Trimming at V came to 5 bases and at J to 6 bases, leaving 6 bases not matched to a gene. Here the CDR3 DNA reads TGTGCCAGCAGCATGGCGGGAGGGCTTGATACGCAGTATTTT. Its protein product is CASSMAGGLDTQYF. The variable domain in full, with the rest retrieved from reference TRBV11-3 and TRBJ2-3, is EAGVVQSPRYKIIEKKQPVAFWCNPISGHNTLYWYLQNLGQGPELLIRYENEEAVDDSQLPKDRFSAERLKGVDSTLKIQPAELGDSAVYLCASSMAGGLDTQYFGPGTRLTVL.

The rearrangement links TRBV19 to TRBJ1-1; the D gene is possibly TRBD1 (6 bases). This CDR3 spans 13 amino acids. Trimming took 8 bases from V and 4 from J, leaving 14 bases between them. Germline CDR1 and CDR2: LNHDA and SQIVND (reference sequence). Here the CDR3 reads CASREGGRTEAFF. The DNA of the CDR3 is TGTGCCAGTCGGGAGGGGGGTCGCACTGAAGCTTTCTTT.

V gene TRBV30 combines with J gene TRBJ1-1, with TRBD1 matching over 9 bases. Germline V gene sequence: CDR1 GTSNPN, CDR2 SVGIG (reference sequence). CDR3 length equals 14 residues. After removal of 4 bases from V and 2 bases from J, the junction contained 5 bases not matched to a gene. Here the CDR3 reads CAWTPGQGNTEAFF. The CDR3 DNA follows: TGTGCCTGGACACCGGGACAGGGCAACACTGAAGCTTTCTTT.

The V and J genes are TRBV29-1 and TRBJ1-2, with 7 positions matching TRBD1. The CDR3 totals 18 residues. Germline assignment: CDR1 SQVTM and CDR2 ANQGSEA. V was pared by 4 bases and J by 7 bases, with 24 bases of the junction left unmatched. CDR3 amino acids: CSVVPGSRAGGSVAGYTF. The CDR3 DNA follows: TGCAGCGTTGTCCCGGGAAGTCGGGCAGGGGGTAGTGTGGCTGGCTACACCTTC.

The rearrangement links TRBV10-1 to TRBJ2-2; a possible D gene is TRBD1 (5 bases). The CDR3 totals 15 residues. The germline V and J ends were trimmed by 0 bases and 6 bases, with 11 bases remaining between them. Germline assignment: CDR1 WNHNN and CDR2 SYGVQD (reference sequence). The CDR3 DNA reads TGCGCCAGCAGTGAGTCGCCCGACAGAGCCGGGGAGCTGTTTTTT. Its protein product is CASSESPDRAGELFF.

The table lists this clone with a few counts. The chain combines TRBV2 with TRBJ2-2, with D possibly being TRBD2 (5 bases). V lost 8 bases and J 5 bases, leaving 12 bases between the germline ends. Germline lookup yields CDR1 SNHLY and CDR2 FYNNEI. CDR3 length equals 13 residues. This chain's CDR3 is CASLAYRTGELFF. The CDR3 DNA follows: TGTGCCAGCCTAGCATATCGGACCGGGGAGCTGTTTTTT.

This sequence joins TRBV6-5 and TRBJ2-1; tentatively, D is TRBD1 (6 bases). This CDR3 spans 14 amino acids. Deletions cut 5 bases from V and 4 bases from J, with 12 bases between. Germline V gives CDR1 MNHEY, CDR2 SVGAGI. CDR3 sequence reads: CASSKTGQYNEQFF. In DNA, the CDR3 is TGTGCCAGCAGTAAAACCGGACAGTACAATGAGCAGTTCTTC.

The V call is TRBV10-2, the J call TRBJ2-1; 11 bases map to TRBD2. The germline V gene has CDR1 WSHSY and CDR2 SAAADI. J lost 9 bases, V lost 8 bases, and 6 bases had no gene match. The CDR3 has 13 amino acids. The CDR3 DNA follows: TGCGCCAGCGGGCTAGCGGGGGGTTTTGAGCAGTTCTTC. Its translation is CASGLAGGFEQFF.

This clone was observed once. This sequence joins TRBV28 and TRBJ1-5; D perhaps matches TRBD1 (5 bases). V shed 3 bases and J shed 2 bases, with 11 bases lying between them. CDR1 and CDR2 from the germline V gene are MDHEN and SYDVKM. The CDR3 contains 15 residues. The CDR3 nucleotides read TGTGCCAGCAGTTTGGCAGGGTCGGGCAATCAGCCCCAGCATTTT. Its translation: CASSLAGSGNQPQHF. Combining the CDR3 with reference TRBV28 and TRBJ1-5 gives the whole variable domain DVKVTQSSRYLVKRTGEKVFLECVQDMDHENMFWYRQDPGLGLRLIYFSYDVKMKEKGDIPEGYSVSREKKERFSLILESASTNQTSMYLCASSLAGSGNQPQHFGDGTRLSIL.

This clone has just one count. The rearrangement joins TRBV4-1 to TRBJ2-1, with 10 nucleotides matching TRBD2. This CDR3 contains 16 residues. Germline V gives CDR1 MGHRA, CDR2 YSYEKL. Unmatched junction bases numbered 7, after V lost 1 base and J lost 7 bases. Here the CDR3 reads CASSQAGLAGANEQFF. As DNA, the CDR3 is TGCGCCAGCAGCCAAGCGGGGCTAGCGGGAGCTAATGAGCAGTTCTTC.

V and J are TRBV5-1 and TRBJ2-1, with TRBD1 matching over 8 bases. The CDR3 is made up of 16 amino acids. CDR1 SGHRS and CDR2 YFSETQ come from the germline V gene. V lost 4 bases, J lost 9 bases, and 15 bases stayed unmatched. The DNA for the CDR3 is TGCGCCAGCAGCCATGATGACAGGGGAAGAGGGAGTGAGCAGTTCTTC. Translation gives CASSHDDRGRGSEQFF.

This sequence joins TRBV7-2 and TRBJ1-1; a weak D match, TRBD1 (6 bases). Between the trimmed V and J ends, which lost 4 bases and 3 bases, there was a span of 9 bases. The CDR3 is 13 residues long. Germline CDR1 and CDR2: SGHTA and FQGNSA. The CDR3 here is CASSWGTHTEAFF. The CDR3 nucleotides read TGTGCCAGCAGCTGGGGGACACACACTGAAGCTTTCTTT.

The chain combines TRBV5-4 with TRBJ1-4, with TRBD1 identical over 9 bases. The CDR3 is made up of 17 amino acids. The germline V gene has CDR1 SGHNT and CDR2 YYREEE (reference sequence). V lost 0 bases to trimming and J lost 0 bases; unmatched junction nucleotides: 3. The chain's CDR3 is CASSLGGTGTTNEKLFF. The DNA for the CDR3 is TGTGCCAGCAGCTTGGGTGGGACAGGGACAACTAATGAAAAACTGTTTTTT.

J is TRBJ1-2 and V is TRBV5-1, with D perhaps TRBD1 (5 bases). The CDR3 runs to 16 residues. Germline lookup yields CDR1 SGHRS and CDR2 YFSETQ. The ends were cut back, 7 bases at V and 0 bases at J, with 19 bases in the middle. DNA of the CDR3: TGCGCCAGCCGTCGGGGGATATCGGGGGCTAACTATGGCTACACCTTC. It encodes CASRRGISGANYGYTF.

The chain carries TRBV5-1 and TRBJ1-2; 7 bases are shared with TRBD1. Trimming removed 4 bases from V and 5 bases from J; junction bases left unmatched: 11. This CDR3 is built from 15 residues. Looked up from germline, CDR1 is SGHRS and CDR2 is YFSETQ. The CDR3 region is CASSPLATGVYGYTF. Here the CDR3 DNA reads TGCGCCAGCAGCCCCCTAGCCACAGGGGTTTATGGCTACACCTTC.